These T cell receptor beta chains were read from a single sample in a study of blood T cells in healthy people across ages. Using its own MiXCR run on the 5' RACE reads, TCRdb lists one record per CDR3 protein. The table includes roughly 680,000 distinct CDR3 sequences, over 40% detected once. Sequencing input: blood. These receptors were taken from a woman older than 75 in good health. CDR3s include the opening cysteine and the closing phenylalanine or tryptophan. D genes are given only for firm matches. Not every row has a clone size; where given, it reads once, few, many or a size class.

>NA|TRBV7-3|TRBJ2-3|TRBD2|17
CASSLTRTSGSTDTQYF
TGTGCCAGCAGCTTAACCCGGACTAGTGGTAGCACAGATACGCAGTATTTT
>many|TRBV3-1|TRBJ2-7|NA|14
CASSQEVTKAEQYF
TGTGCCAGCAGCCAAGAGGTGACTAAGGCCGAGCAGTACTTC
>NA|TRBV3-1|TRBJ2-3|NA|16
CASSLEVDTVTDTQYF
TGTGCCAGCAGCCTCGAGGTCGACACCGTCACAGATACGCAGTATTTT
>few|TRBV3-1|TRBJ1-1|NA|14
CTSSHQGIHTEAFF
TGTACCAGCAGCCACCAGGGGATTCACACTGAAGCTTTCTTT
>NA|TRBV3-1|TRBJ2-4|TRBD1|18
CASSQDLRQDRDGNIQYF
TGTGCCAGCAGCCAAGATCTTCGACAGGACAGGGATGGGAACATTCAGTACTTC
>NA|TRBV20-1|TRBJ2-5|TRBD1|14
CSTRRRQGWETQYF
TGCAGTACTAGACGGAGACAGGGGTGGGAGACCCAGTACTTC
>many|TRBV18|TRBJ2-7|NA|13
CASSPQDSYEQYF
TGTGCCAGCTCACCACAGGATTCCTACGAGCAGTACTTC
>few|TRBV6-5|TRBJ1-5|NA|13
CASSYMGNQPQHF
TGTGCCAGCAGCTACATGGGCAATCAGCCCCAGCATTTT
>NA|TRBV27|TRBJ2-1|TRBD1|14
CASSSRDRTNEQFF
TGTGCCAGCAGTAGCCGGGACAGAACCAATGAGCAGTTCTTC
>NA|TRBV20-1|TRBJ2-3|NA|13
CSARVASTDTQYF
TGCAGTGCTAGAGTGGCCAGCACAGATACGCAGTATTTT
>few|TRBV5-1|TRBJ2-5|NA|13
CASSWVPGETQYF
TGCGCCAGCAGCTGGGTTCCAGGGGAGACCCAGTACTTC
>many|TRBV6-5|TRBJ1-2|NA|13
CASSYFQGYGYTF
TGTGCCAGCAGTTACTTCCAGGGCTATGGCTACACCTTC
>many|TRBV7-9|TRBJ2-5|NA|16
CASSLASPGPQETQYF
TGTGCCAGCAGCTTAGCATCTCCCGGACCCCAAGAGACCCAGTACTTC
>many|TRBV7-3|TRBJ2-5|NA|13
CASSLTPRETQYF
TGTGCCAGCAGCTTAACCCCGCGGGAGACCCAGTACTTC
>few|TRBV2|TRBJ2-7|TRBD1|15
CASSLGTGPYNEQYF
TGTGCCAGCAGTCTAGGGACAGGGCCCTACAATGAGCAGTACTTC
>many|TRBV28|TRBJ2-1|NA|16
CASSLDAPQRNNEQFF
TGTGCCAGCAGTCTCGACGCACCCCAAAGAAACAATGAGCAGTTCTTC
>many|TRBV20-1|TRBJ2-3|TRBD2|13
CSLSGGSTDTQYF
TGCAGTTTAAGCGGGGGGAGCACAGATACGCAGTATTTT
>NA|TRBV9|TRBJ1-4|NA|14
CASSGGQLKEKLFF
TGTGCCAGCAGCGGGGGCCAGCTGAAGGAAAAACTGTTTTTT
>many|TRBV7-7|TRBJ2-5|NA|14
CASSPDLPAGTQYF
TGTGCTAGCAGCCCGGACTTACCTGCGGGGACCCAGTACTTC
>NA|TRBV6-5|TRBJ2-5|TRBD1|16
CASREGQALTQETQYF
TGTGCCAGCAGGGAGGGACAGGCCCTTACCCAAGAGACCCAGTACTTC
>NA|TRBV3-1|TRBJ2-6|TRBD1|20
CASSSIVIWGQTSGANVLTF
TGTGCCAGCAGCTCAATCGTTATATGGGGACAGACCTCTGGGGCCAACGTCCTGACTTTC
>few|TRBV7-8|TRBJ2-7|TRBD1|15
CASSLDDRGPYEQYF
TGTGCCAGCAGCTTAGATGACAGGGGCCCCTACGAGCAGTACTTC
>NA|TRBV4-1|TRBJ1-1|NA|14
CASSPADSYTEAFF
TGCGCCAGCAGCCCGGCTGACAGTTACACTGAAGCTTTCTTT
>NA|TRBV3-1|TRBJ2-7|NA|12
CASSQDLGTLYF
TGTGCCAGCAGCCAAGATCTGGGCACCCTGTACTTC
>NA|TRBV5-1|TRBJ1-2|NA|13
CASSLVPEGGYTF
TGCGCCAGCAGCTTGGTCCCGGAGGGCGGCTACACCTTC
>few|TRBV29-1|TRBJ2-5|NA|12
CSVDAGSQTQYF
TGCAGCGTTGACGCAGGTAGCCAGACCCAGTACTTC
>NA|TRBV27|TRBJ2-7|TRBD2|12
CATGTRLYEQYF
TGTGCCACCGGGACTAGGTTATACGAGCAGTACTTC
>NA|TRBV5-1|TRBJ1-5|NA|15
CASSLMRQGNQPQHF
TGCGCCAGCAGCTTGATGCGGCAGGGCAATCAGCCCCAGCATTTT
>once|TRBV12-3/TRBV12-4|TRBJ1-2|NA|12
CASSPRNYGYTF
TGTGCCAGCAGCCCTCGGAACTATGGCTACACCTTC
>many|TRBV4-1|TRBJ2-7|TRBD2|15
CASSQIRTSGTEQYF
TGCGCCAGCAGCCAAATTCGGACTAGCGGGACCGAGCAGTACTTC
>many|TRBV12-3/TRBV12-4|TRBJ2-3|TRBD2|16
CASSLAAGLAPDTQYF
TGTGCCAGCAGTTTAGCGGCTGGACTAGCCCCAGATACGCAGTATTTT
>many|TRBV6-1|TRBJ2-3|NA|14
CASSSSGYTDTQYF
TGTGCCAGCTCTAGTAGCGGTTACACAGATACGCAGTATTTT
>many|TRBV12-3/TRBV12-4|TRBJ2-5|NA|14
CASSLVGYQETQYF
TGTGCCAGCAGTTTAGTAGGATACCAAGAGACCCAGTACTTC
>many|TRBV5-1|TRBJ2-3|TRBD1|14
CASSGTGSTDTQYF
TGCGCCAGCAGCGGGACAGGGAGCACAGATACGCAGTATTTT
>NA|TRBV7-9|TRBJ2-6|NA|14
CASSPLRGANVLTF
TGTGCCAGCAGCCCCCTACGGGGGGCCAACGTCCTGACTTTC
>NA|TRBV27|TRBJ2-7|NA|14
CASSSFYRYNEQYF
TGTGCCAGCAGTTCCTTTTACCGCTACAATGAGCAGTACTTC
>many|TRBV6-6|TRBJ2-3|TRBD1|17
CASSRGQLSTSTDTQYF
TGTGCCAGCAGCCGGGGACAGCTTTCTACTAGCACAGATACGCAGTATTTT
>many|TRBV2|TRBJ2-5|NA|13
CASSLQESETQYF
TGTGCCAGCAGCTTACAGGAATCGGAGACCCAGTACTTC
>NA|TRBV4-1|TRBJ1-6|TRBD1|17
CASSQVSGQGRFSPLHF
TGCGCCAGCAGCCAAGTTTCGGGACAGGGTCGATTCTCACCCCTCCACTTT
>NA|TRBV7-2|TRBJ2-1|NA|13
CASRDDIYNEQFF
TGTGCCAGCAGGGACGACATCTACAATGAGCAGTTCTTC